The 30 T cell receptor beta chains in this list originate from one sample, sequenced in a study of CXCR3-negative and CXCR3-positive naive CD8 T cells. UMI labels and 5' RACE were used to prepare the TRB cDNA libraries. TCRdb re-called the 5' RACE reads; one entry per CDR3 protein, DNA not given. Its table records under 50,000 distinct CDR3 sequences. Sequencing used naive CXCR3- CD8+ T cells from blood. Subset described: CD45RO-CCR7+CD27+CD95- naive CD8+ T cells lacking CXCR3 (TNR3-). The origin of the receptors is a human donor in good health. Some clones in this sample may be carry-over from other donors' samples.

The chain joins TRBV20-1 to TRBJ2-2; absent DNA, TCRdb's TRBD2 call cannot be checked. This CDR3 is built from 18 residues. CDR1 is DFQATT and CDR2 is SNEGSKA in the germline V gene (reference sequence). The CDR3 sequence: CSARDGGGGTRYTGELFF.

The chain recombines TRBV3-1 with TRBJ2-1. Looked up from germline, CDR1 is LGHDT and CDR2 is YNNKEL (reference sequence). This CDR3 is 16 amino acids long. CDR3 sequence reads: CASSQRWASPYNEQFF.

The chain combines TRBV6-2 or TRBV6-3 with TRBJ2-4; the D call from TCRdb, TRBD1, cannot be confirmed without DNA. CDR1 is MNHEY, CDR2 SVGEGT, per germline. This CDR3 comprises 15 residues. CDR3 residues: CASSYSPGAKNIQYF.

The chain combines TRBV18 with TRBJ1-1; TCRdb gives TRBD1 as the D gene, but with no DNA this cannot be confirmed. Per the germline V gene, CDR1 is KGHSH and CDR2 is LQKENI. CDR3 length: 15 amino acids. The CDR3 reads CASSPVGPISTEAFF.

This sequence joins TRBV7-9 and TRBJ2-5; the TCRdb call, TRBD1, lacks DNA for checking. The CDR3 length is 15 residues. Germline CDR1 is SEHNR and CDR2 is FQNEAQ (reference sequence). The CDR3 spells CASSSGGQVGVTQYF.

CDR3 loop: CSVEPRGSYEQYF. The chain carries TRBV29-1 and TRBJ2-7. The V gene's germline CDR1 is SQVTM and CDR2 ANQGSEA. This CDR3 is built from 13 residues.

V and J are TRBV9 and TRBJ2-3. The CDR3 has 15 amino acids. In germline, CDR1 is SGDLS, CDR2 YYNGEE. This CDR3 reads CASSVELGSTDTQYF.

The J gene is TRBJ2-5, the V gene TRBV6-5; TCRdb's assignment of TRBD2 cannot be checked, as there is no DNA. Germline values: CDR1 MNHEY, CDR2 SVGAGI. The CDR3 is 14 residues long. CDR3 amino acids: CASIRGSGWETQYF.

The genes are TRBV11-1 and TRBJ2-7; there is no DNA to check the TCRdb D call of TRBD2. The CDR3 is 12 amino acids. Germline CDR1 is SGHAT and CDR2 is FQDESV (reference sequence). The CDR3 sequence is CASSVEVSKQYF. Variable domain in full (rest from reference TRBV11-1 and TRBJ2-7): EAEVAQSPRYKITEKSQAVAFWCDPISGHATLYWYRQILGQGPELLVQFQDESVVDDSQLPKDRFSAERLKGVDSTLKIQPAELGDSAMYLCASSVEVSKQYFGPGTRLTVT.

The V gene is TRBV4-1, the J gene TRBJ2-1; checking the TCRdb D call of TRBD2 is not possible without DNA. Germline CDR1 and CDR2: MGHRA and YSYEKL. The CDR3 is 15 residues long. The CDR3 reads CASSQEASGRNEQFF.

This chain joins TRBV6-5 and TRBJ2-7; checking the TCRdb D call of TRBD1 is not possible without DNA. Germline CDR1 is MNHEY and CDR2 is SVGAGI. The CDR3 sequence is 12 residues long. The CDR3 sequence is CASRNTGREQYF.

The chain employs TRBV12-3 or TRBV12-4 and TRBJ2-1; TCRdb indicates TRBD1, and absent DNA this call remains unverified. The CDR3 sequence is 14 residues long. CDR3 residues: CASRTTGELNEQFF.

The rearrangement joins TRBV21-1 to TRBJ2-1; TCRdb returns TRBD2, unconfirmable since there is no DNA. TRBV21-1 is reported as a pseudogene. This CDR3 region has 12 residues. CDR3: CASILTQSEQFF.

This chain connects TRBV5-1 to TRBJ1-5; lacking DNA, the TRBD1 call made by TCRdb goes unchecked. From germline, CDR1 is SGHRS and CDR2 YFSETQ. The CDR3 loop spans 15 amino acids. CDR3 protein: CASSSTGLGNQPQHF.

The J gene is TRBJ1-1, the V gene TRBV12-3 or TRBV12-4. The CDR3 extends over 12 amino acids. The CDR3: CASSFRGTEAFF.

The chain couples TRBV27 to TRBJ2-7. The V gene's germline CDR1 is MNHEY and CDR2 SMNVEV (reference sequence). The CDR3 runs to 14 residues. CDR3 sequence reads: CASSLSSGTYEQYF.

The V and J genes are TRBV14 and TRBJ2-1. Germline CDR1 SGHDN, CDR2 FVKESK. The CDR3 runs 13 residues. CDR3 protein: CASSLRSYNEQFF.

The chain combines TRBV11-2 with TRBJ2-3; the TCRdb call, TRBD1, lacks DNA for checking. This CDR3 contains 15 residues. Germline lookup yields CDR1 SGHAT and CDR2 FQNNGV. The CDR3 loop reads CASSPEGGSGDTQYF.

The V and J genes are TRBV5-1 and TRBJ2-1; the TCRdb call, TRBD2, lacks DNA for checking. CDR1 and CDR2 from the germline V gene are SGHRS and YFSETQ. This CDR3 contains 18 residues. CDR3 amino acids: CASSLSSGSGGYYNEQFF.

This sequence joins TRBV28 and TRBJ2-2; with no DNA, the TCRdb D assignment of TRBD1 cannot be verified. Germline values: CDR1 MDHEN, CDR2 SYDVKM. This CDR3 region has 19 residues. The CDR3 protein is CASSPPPGPNPAPSGELFF. The entire variable domain, with the rest obtained from reference TRBV28 and TRBJ2-2, is as follows: DVKVTQSSRYLVKRTGEKVFLECVQDMDHENMFWYRQDPGLGLRLIYFSYDVKMKEKGDIPEGYSVSREKKERFSLILESASTNQTSMYLCASSPPPGPNPAPSGELFFGEGSRLTVL.

The chain joins TRBV28 to TRBJ2-7; the TCRdb call, TRBD2, lacks DNA for checking. Germline V gene data show CDR1 as MDHEN and CDR2 as SYDVKM. The CDR3 has 15 residues. The CDR3 loop reads CASSILAGAVYEQYF.

The chain is built from TRBV2 and TRBJ2-7; no DNA is available, so the TRBD1 call from TCRdb remains unchecked. The germline V gene has CDR1 SNHLY and CDR2 FYNNEI. CDR3 length: 16 amino acids. CDR3 in amino acids: CASSGEGQGGSYEQYF.

This chain joins TRBV28 and TRBJ2-7; the TCRdb D gene call, TRBD2, has no DNA to confirm it. The CDR3 spans 15 residues. Germline CDR1 and CDR2: MDHEN and SYDVKM. The CDR3: CASSFRGRSSYEQYF.

The genes are TRBV5-4 and TRBJ2-1; lacking DNA, the TRBD2 call made by TCRdb goes unchecked. Germline V lookup: CDR1 SGHNT, CDR2 YYREEE (reference sequence). The CDR3 covers 14 residues. This CDR3 reads CASSLRAGDNEQFF. Filled out from reference TRBV5-4 and TRBJ2-1, the complete variable domain reads ETGVTQSPTHLIKTRGQQVTLRCSSQSGHNTVSWYQQALGQGPQFIFQYYREEENGRGNFPPRFSGLQFPNYSSELNVNALELDDSALYLCASSLRAGDNEQFFGPGTRLTVL.

V and J are TRBV7-8 and TRBJ2-1; TCRdb gives TRBD1 as the D gene, but with no DNA this cannot be confirmed. The V gene's germline CDR1 is SGHVS and CDR2 FQNEAQ. CDR3 size: 13 residues. The CDR3: CAIGDRAYNEQFF.

The chain recombines TRBV5-1 with TRBJ2-7; the D gene TCRdb calls, TRBD1, cannot be checked with no DNA. The CDR3 covers 17 residues. The V gene's germline CDR1 is SGHRS and CDR2 YFSETQ. The CDR3 sequence: CASSDRDRGDVVYEQYF.

V and J are TRBV29-1 and TRBJ2-5; the TRBD2 assignment by TCRdb is unverifiable without DNA. Per germline, CDR1 SQVTM and CDR2 ANQGSEA. This CDR3 spans 12 amino acids. The CDR3 spells CSVAGVSETQYF.

This chain uses TRBV20-1 with TRBJ2-7; TCRdb selects TRBD1, and the lack of DNA leaves this call unchecked. This CDR3 contains 16 residues. Germline CDR1 and CDR2: DFQATT and SNEGSKA (reference sequence). Here the CDR3 reads CSASLDRDTLYYEQYF.

The chain links TRBV25-1 to TRBJ2-1; there is no DNA to check the TCRdb D call of TRBD2. The V gene's germline CDR1 is MGHDK and CDR2 SYGVNS. The CDR3 is made up of 17 amino acids. The CDR3 sequence: CASSEGHSLSSYNEQFF. The variable domain in full, completed from reference TRBV25-1 and TRBJ2-1, reads EADIYQTPRYLVIGTGKKITLECSQTMGHDKMYWYQQDPGMELHLIHYSYGVNSTEKGDLSSESTVSRIRTEHFPLTLESARPSHTSQYLCASSEGHSLSSYNEQFFGPGTRLTVL.

V and J are TRBV28 and TRBJ1-1. From germline, CDR1 is MDHEN and CDR2 SYDVKM. This CDR3 has 13 amino acids. CDR3 protein: CASSLAVYTEAFF. Based on the CDR3 plus reference TRBV28 and TRBJ1-1, the full variable domain is DVKVTQSSRYLVKRTGEKVFLECVQDMDHENMFWYRQDPGLGLRLIYFSYDVKMKEKGDIPEGYSVSREKKERFSLILESASTNQTSMYLCASSLAVYTEAFFGQGTRLTVV.